The 13 T cell receptor beta chains in this list originate from one sample, sequenced in a study of CD8 T cells in ankylosing spondylitis. Points from the study as a whole: Apparently characteristic of ankylosing spondylitis blood was a TCR beta motif (under ten highly homologous variants).

TCRdb re-derived calls from the 5' RACE reads in MiXCR, one entry per CDR3 protein. Of roughly 370,000 distinct CDR3 sequences listed, around 20% are singletons. These receptors lack a known antigen. Material for sequencing was blood, either unsorted or a sorted T cell fraction (not recorded which). These receptors all come from a male donor with ankylosing spondylitis.

V and J are TRBV4-3 and TRBJ2-2, with 7 nucleotides matching TRBD2. J gave up 5 bases and V 1 base, and 7 bases lay outside the gene matches. The CDR3 totals 16 residues. Germline V gene data show CDR1 as LGHNA and CDR2 as YSLEER. Written as DNA, the CDR3 is TGCGCCAGCAGCCAAGGGGGCGGGAGTGGGACCGGGGAGCTGTTTTTT. Translating gives CASSQGGGSGTGELFF.

A few counts support this clonotype. CDR3 residues: CASSHPSEGVEETQYF. CDR3 nucleotides: TGTGCCAGCAGCCATCCGAGCGAGGGTGTAGAAGAGACCCAGTACTTC. The rearrangement uses TRBV4-2 and TRBJ2-5, with D perhaps matching TRBD2 (5 bases). The ends were cut back, 3 bases at V and 3 bases at J, with 17 bases in the middle. This CDR3 has 16 amino acids. The germline CDR1 and CDR2 sequences are LGHNA and YNFKEQ.

The V gene is TRBV6-5, the J gene TRBJ1-1; D uncertain. Germline CDR1 is MNHEY and CDR2 is SVGAGI. The CDR3 consists of 13 residues. Trimming stripped 6 bases from V and 0 bases from J, with 8 bases between. The CDR3, as DNA: TGTGCCAGCAGATTAGAGTTGAACACTGAAGCTTTCTTT. Translating gives CASRLELNTEAFF.

This chain connects TRBV3-1 to TRBJ1-5, with D possibly matching TRBD1 (6 bases). The CDR3 has 18 amino acids. CDR1 and CDR2 (germline): LGHDT, YNNKEL (reference sequence). Trimming removed 1 base at V and 4 bases at J, with 20 bases between. The CDR3: CASSQGRSRGARNQPQHF. CDR3 DNA: TGTGCCAGCAGCCAAGGAAGGAGCCGGGGGGCCAGAAATCAGCCCCAGCATTTT.

This chain joins TRBV14 and TRBJ2-1, with unresolved D. CDR1 is SGHDN, CDR2 FVKESK, per germline. V gave up 2 bases and J gave up 9 bases, with 17 bases separating them. The CDR3 consists of 15 residues. In DNA form, the CDR3 reads TGTGCCAGCAGCCAATTGGGCCCCCGGATTGTTGAGCAGTTCTTC. This gives the protein CASSQLGPRIVEQFF.

This clonotype appeared a few times. The V call is TRBV12-3 or TRBV12-4, the J call TRBJ2-7, with TRBD1 matching over 8 bases. CDR3 length equals 15 residues. Trimming took 4 bases from V and 6 from J; bases not matched to a gene: 11. CDR3 in amino acids: CASSSRDRIIGEQYF. In DNA, the CDR3 is TGTGCCAGCAGTTCCCGGGACAGGATAATAGGCGAGCAGTACTTC.

This clonotype appeared a few times. This chain uses TRBV2 with TRBJ2-3; D not resolved. CDR1 SNHLY and CDR2 FYNNEI come from the germline V gene. The CDR3 spans 14 residues. V was pared by 7 bases and J by 0 bases, with 11 bases between. In nucleotides, the CDR3 is TGTGCCAGCAAGCAGACTGTCAGCACAGATACGCAGTATTTT. Translated, it gives CASKQTVSTDTQYF.

The chain has TRBV20-1 and TRBJ2-1; 9 positions match TRBD2. The V and J ends lost 5 bases and 5 bases, in that order; junction bases with no gene match: 4. This CDR3 spans 13 amino acids. Per germline, CDR1 DFQATT and CDR2 SNEGSKA (reference sequence). The CDR3: CSAPRTSDNEQFF. Here the CDR3 DNA reads TGCAGTGCTCCTAGGACTAGCGACAATGAGCAGTTCTTC.

There are a few counts of this clonotype. The rearrangement links TRBV12-3 or TRBV12-4 to TRBJ2-1; either TRBD1 or TRBD2 may supply D (5 bases each). V was trimmed by 3 bases and J by 3 bases, leaving 12 bases between them. The CDR3 has 15 residues. CDR3 bases: TGTGCCAGCAGTTTCCGGGGCGATATCTACAATGAGCAGTTCTTC. This gives the protein CASSFRGDIYNEQFF.

The genes are TRBV20-1 and TRBJ1-5; 7 bases align to TRBD1. The V gene's germline CDR1 is DFQATT and CDR2 SNEGSKA (reference sequence). Trimming took 4 bases from V and 5 from J; bases not matched to a gene: 5. The CDR3 has 13 amino acids. The CDR3 DNA reads TGCAGTGCTACCGAGCAGGGGGATCAGCCCCAGCATTTT. This codes for CSATEQGDQPQHF.

This clonotype was picked up a small number of times. In nucleotides, the CDR3 is TGCGCCAGCAGCTTGGGGACAGGGGAGGACACTGAAGCTTTCTTT. This codes for CASSLGTGEDTEAFF. V usage is TRBV5-1 and J usage is TRBJ1-1, with TRBD1 identical over 9 bases. After removal of 0 bases from V and 3 bases from J, the junction contained 3 bases not matched to a gene. Looked up from germline, CDR1 is SGHRS and CDR2 is YFSETQ. The CDR3 contains 15 residues. The full variable domain, completed using reference TRBV5-1 and TRBJ1-1, is KAGVTQTPRYLIKTRGQQVTLSCSPISGHRSVSWYQQTPGQGLQFLFEYFSETQRNKGNFPGRFSGRQFSNSRSEMNVSTLELGDSALYLCASSLGTGEDTEAFFGQGTRLTVV.

The J gene is TRBJ2-7, the V gene TRBV12-3 or TRBV12-4; maybe TRBD2 (6 bases). Deletions cut 0 bases from V and 5 bases from J, with 11 bases between. The CDR3 extends over 14 amino acids. CDR3 in amino acids: CASSLAGGVHEQYF. In DNA form, the CDR3 reads TGTGCCAGCAGTTTAGCGGGAGGCGTACACGAGCAGTACTTC.

This clonotype was detected only a few times. CDR3 loop: CASSQGLRGEKLFF. The CDR3 DNA is TGTGCCAGCAGTCAGGGATTGCGGGGAGAAAAACTGTTTTTT. The chain links TRBV2 to TRBJ1-4, with D maybe TRBD1 (5 bases). Looked up from germline, CDR1 is SNHLY and CDR2 is FYNNEI. Trimming pared 5 bases from V and 8 bases from J, leaving 15 bases between. CDR3 length: 14 residues.